The sequence of this T cell receptor beta chain was determined in a study of memory CD4+ T cells and cytomegalovirus serostatus. Single viable CD3+CD4+CD8-CD45RO+ cells were sorted as the memory CD4+ T cells. Germline V lookup: CDR1 SGHTA, CDR2 FQGNSA. This CDR3 comprises 14 residues. After removal of 2 bases from V and 7 bases from J, the junction contained 0 bases not matched to a gene. General observations from the study: Of 150 to 200 reported CMV TCRbeta sequences, 55 to 80 were found in memory CD4+ repertoires.

Generated by immunoSEQ multiplex PCR, the TCRdb table keeps only in-frame clones and is missing some. Among some 46,000 clones, over 75% were seen once, and the ten largest hold about 0.6%. A single count supports this clone. The antigen is not known. The receptor was isolated from an adult in good health and CMV-seronegative. V gene TRBV7-2 combines with J gene TRBJ2-1; 12 nucleotides line up with TRBD2. The sample taken for sequencing was memory CD4+ T cells from blood. The CDR3 coding sequence is TGTGCCAGCAGCTTACTAGCGGGGGGGAATGAGCAGTTCTTC. It codes for CASSLLAGGNEQFF.